This TCR beta chain was profiled in a study of cytomegalovirus exposure and HLA in healthy donors. Study results and limitations: When the data were analyzed later, several of the most significant clusters appeared to be linked to common viral pathogens.

PCR amplification relied on 60 Vbeta primers (plus 13 Jbeta primers). Some clones are missing from TCRdb's copy, which holds only in-frame ones; the method was immunoSEQ multiplex PCR. This table holds roughly 86,000 clones, about 75% found once. V lost 6 bases, J lost 5 bases, and 17 bases lay in between. The CDR3 has 14 residues. Germline V CDR1 and CDR2: SGDLS, YYNGEE. As to this clone: Its antigen remains unidentified.

This clonotype was sampled from a female donor in good health and CMV-seronegative. The specimen sequenced was PBMCs. The V call is TRBV9, the J call TRBJ1-2; possibly TRBD1 for D (6 bases). The CDR3 coding sequence is TGTGCCAGCACCAAGCTTGGGGACACATATGGCTACACCTTC. Protein: CASTKLGDTYGYTF.